The 10 T cell receptor beta chains reported below all come from one sample, sequenced in a study of cytomegalovirus exposure and HLA in healthy donors. PCR primers comprised 60 Vbeta and 13 Jbeta primers. Method: immunoSEQ multiplex PCR; TCRdb's copy keeps in-frame clones and lacks some. The table lists roughly 150,000 clones, about 76% of them singletons. The sequencing sample was made of PBMCs. The receptors were gathered from a woman aged 18-29 years in good health and CMV-seropositive.

This clone was detected a few times. This sequence joins TRBV6-1 and TRBJ1-5, with 10 bases identical to TRBD1. CDR1 is MNHNS, CDR2 SASEGT, per germline. V was clipped by 6 bases and J by 5 bases; unmatched bases: 7. The CDR3 has 15 residues. CDR3 loop: CASRIRDRGDQPQHF. In nucleotides, the CDR3 is TGTGCCAGCAGGATCCGGGACAGGGGTGATCAGCCCCAGCATTTT.

The J gene is TRBJ2-1, the V gene TRBV5-4, with TRBD2 matching over 7 bases. V lost 4 bases, J lost 5 bases, and 12 bases stayed unmatched. The CDR3 is made up of 16 amino acids. Germline assignment: CDR1 SGHNT and CDR2 YYREEE (reference sequence). CDR3 in DNA: TGTGCCAGCAGCGGAGAGGCGGCTAGCGGAAACAATGAGCAGTTCTTC. Protein sequence: CASSGEAASGNNEQFF.

This clone appeared a few times. The chain uses TRBV7-2 and TRBJ2-2; a possible D gene is TRBD1 (6 bases). CDR1 and CDR2 from the germline V gene are SGHTA and FQGNSA. V was trimmed by 4 bases and J by 2 bases, leaving 8 bases between them. The CDR3 contains 14 residues. The CDR3 spells CASSSGHNTGELFF. Here the CDR3 DNA reads TGTGCCAGCAGCTCGGGACACAACACCGGGGAGCTGTTTTTT.

This sequence joins TRBV7-6 and TRBJ2-3, with 7 bases fitting TRBD2. Germline values: CDR1 SGHVS, CDR2 FNYEAQ. Trimming removed 5 bases from V and 2 bases from J; junction bases left unmatched: 4. The CDR3 is 14 residues long. The chain's CDR3 is CASSLGTTTDTQYF. CDR3 in DNA: TGTGCCAGCAGCCTCGGGACTACCACAGATACGCAGTATTTT.

V gene TRBV5-4 combines with J gene TRBJ2-3; maybe TRBD2 (7 bases). The V end was cut by 1 base, the J end by 5 bases, with 17 bases between. CDR3 size: 16 residues. Germline-derived CDR1 and CDR2 are SGHNT and YYREEE (reference sequence). CDR3 in DNA: TGTGCCAGCAGCTTGCGTACGGGGGGCCAGGGAGATACGCAGTATTTT. Protein product: CASSLRTGGQGDTQYF.

There are a few counts of this clone. This chain links TRBV7-9 with TRBJ2-4, with D perhaps matching TRBD1 (6 bases). Germline CDR1 SEHNR, CDR2 FQNEAQ (reference sequence). This CDR3 comprises 12 residues. The V end was cut by 1 base, the J end by 15 bases, with 13 bases between. The CDR3 DNA is TGTGCCAGCAGCTTAGTCGGGGACAAATGGTACTTC. This gives the protein CASSLVGDKWYF.

With regard to this clone: Relative to the germline gene, one junction end is altered; a read error may explain this. Other nucleotide sequences in the sample specify the same CDR3. J is TRBJ1-2 and V is TRBV4-2; 12 bases map to TRBD1. The CDR3 is 18 residues long. The germline gives CDR1 LGHNA, CDR2 YNFKEQ. Here the CDR3 reads CASSQRSGQGAANYGYTF. The DNA of the CDR3 is TGTGCCAGTAGCCAACGTTCGGGACAGGGGGCAGCTAACTATGGCTACACCTTC.

This rearrangement joins TRBV5-1 to TRBJ2-7, with TRBD2 as a possible D gene (6 bases). CDR3 length equals 15 residues. V was trimmed by 2 bases and J by 5 bases, leaving 17 bases between them. In germline, CDR1 is SGHRS, CDR2 YFSETQ. The CDR3 reads CASSLGAGLGHEQYF. The CDR3 nucleotides read TGCGCCAGCAGCTTAGGCGCGGGGTTAGGACACGAGCAGTACTTC.

This clone was picked up a small number of times. The chain is built from TRBV29-1 and TRBJ2-1; D call uncertain. The CDR3 contains 10 residues. Germline-derived CDR1 and CDR2 are SQVTM and ANQGSEA. V was clipped by 5 bases and J by 8 bases, with 7 bases between them. The CDR3 here is CSVLIDEQFF. The CDR3 DNA sequence: TGCAGCGTTCTTATTGATGAGCAGTTCTTC.

The chain couples TRBV5-5 to TRBJ2-1; 7 bases fit TRBD1. Germline trimming cut 3 bases from V and 1 base from J; bases unmatched to any gene: 4. The CDR3 loop spans 15 amino acids. Germline assignment: CDR1 SGHKS and CDR2 YYEKEE (reference sequence). CDR3 in amino acids: CASSSQGSSYNEQFF. The CDR3 DNA follows: TGTGCCAGCAGCTCACAGGGGAGTTCCTACAATGAGCAGTTCTTC.